This T cell receptor beta chain was captured by sequencing in a study of blood T cell repertoires in COVID-19. Background on the study: The study drew acute and convalescent COVID-19 samples from the United States, Italy and Spain. In each case, the material was cDNA or gDNA derived from T cells, B-cell-depleted T cells, or PBMCs.

Profiling relied on immunoSEQ multiplex PCR, and the TCRdb table lists in-frame clones only, not all of them. The sample holds 79,000 or so clones, around 86% seen once. The CDR3 runs 17 residues. Deletions cut 0 bases from V and 0 bases from J, with 12 bases between. Germline values: CDR1 LNHNV, CDR2 YYDKDF (reference sequence). Specimen: peripheral blood. The chain employs TRBV15 and TRBJ1-5; D is undetermined. This clonotype was obtained from a human donor in a cohort sampled during active COVID-19. CDR3 nucleotide sequence: TGTGCCACCAGCAGAGAAATCCGCACTTATAGCAATCAGCCCCAGCATTTT. This sequence encodes CATSREIRTYSNQPQHF.